The 15 T cell receptor beta chains below were found in one sample sequenced in a study of tumor and adjacent non-tumor tissue in lung cancer listed by TCRdb under 2018. Library method: multiplex PCR. The sequencing machine was an Illumina HiSeq 2500. TCRbeta libraries were constructed through three rounds of nested PCR with primers (Table S4) according to protocols adapted from ARM-PCR. Using fastp at Q25 and MiXCR, TCRdb reprocessed the public reads and kept productive beta chains. Entries are consolidated by CDR3 protein sequence, retaining the most common genes and DNA. This sample is represented by 35,000 to 55,000 distinct CDR3 sequences; roughly 60% of them were singletons. In total, the top ten clones hold less than 55% of the sample. Bulk unsorted tissue served as the source for RNA extraction, and RNA quality was assessed using a NanoDrop ND-1000 and an Agilent 2100. Normal lung samples were distant non-tumor tissue taken more than 3 cm from the tumor edge.

The specimen was distant non-tumor lung tissue. The receptors shown here come from a man aged 45-65 years with non-small cell lung cancer.

J is TRBJ2-1 and V is TRBV20-1; D might be TRBD1 (5 bases). CDR3 length: 12 amino acids. Germline V gene lookup returns CDR1 DFQATT and CDR2 SNEGSKA (reference sequence). V lost 6 bases, J lost 10 bases, and 16 bases lay in between. CDR3 amino acids: CSAVRGDGEQFF. CDR3 sequence (DNA): TGCAGTGCAGTAAGGGGCGACGGCGAGCAGTTCTTC.

This clonotype was found many times. The chain combines TRBV7-9 with TRBJ1-3; TRBD1 is a possible D gene (5 bases). Germline V CDR1 and CDR2: SEHNR, FQNEAQ (reference sequence). This CDR3 region has 14 residues. V lost 6 bases to trimming and J lost 0 bases, with 9 bases between them. CDR3 amino acids: CASRPGGSGNTIYF. The DNA of the CDR3 is TGTGCCAGCAGGCCCGGGGGCTCTGGAAACACCATATATTTT.

Concerning this clonotype itself: This may be a read error, as it is one base from a much larger clone. V and J are TRBV6-2 or TRBV6-3 and TRBJ1-5; no clear D gene. V lost 0 bases and J 3 bases, leaving 6 bases between the germline ends. Germline loops: CDR1 MNHEY, CDR2 SVGEGT. The CDR3 is 14 amino acids. The CDR3 coding sequence is TGTGCCAGCAGTTACTCAAGGGACAATCAGCCCCAGCATTTT. Amino acids: CASSYSRDNQPQHF.

This clonotype was recorded once. One end of the junction fails to match germline, which may point to a read error. The chain has TRBV30 and TRBJ2-1, with D perhaps given as TRBD1 or TRBD2 (6 bases each). The CDR3 runs 15 residues. Germline CDR1 GTSNPN, CDR2 SVGIG (reference sequence). CDR3 in amino acids: CARRTGAVVRNEQFF. CDR3 nucleotide sequence: TGTGCCCGGAGGACGGGGGCGGTAGTACGCAATGAGCAGTTCTTC.

This clonotype was detected once. It may be a read error: a sequence one base away is much more abundant. V is TRBV11-2 and J is TRBJ2-1, with 10 bases aligning to TRBD1. The CDR3 covers 15 residues. The V and J ends lost 7 bases and 7 bases, in that order; junction bases with no gene match: 10. Per the germline V gene, CDR1 is SGHAT and CDR2 is FQNNGV. CDR3 DNA sequence: TGTGCCAGCAACTTGGGACAGGGGAGGGGTAATGAGCAGTTCTTC. Encoded protein: CASNLGQGRGNEQFF.

Concerning this clonotype itself: Mismatch with germline at one junction end may stem from a read error. The chain has TRBV5-1 and TRBJ1-1; 12 positions agree with TRBD1. The germline CDR1 and CDR2 sequences are SGHRS and YFSETQ. This CDR3 region has 14 residues. CDR3 nucleotide sequence: TGCGCCAGCAGCTCCGGGACAGGGGGCACTGAAGTTCTCTTT. Its protein is CASSSGTGGTEVLF.

This clonotype was seen once. V gene TRBV12-3 or TRBV12-4 combines with J gene TRBJ1-1; D unclear. V was shortened by 6 bases and J by 3 bases, with 14 bases between the two germline ends. This CDR3 is built from 14 residues. For the CDR3, the DNA is TGTGCCAGCAGCCATCAGGATAGTCACACTGAAGCTTTCTTT. It yields the protein CASSHQDSHTEAFF.

As for this clonotype: This clone may be a read error of a much larger clone one base away. The chain recombines TRBV20-1 with TRBJ2-5; tentative D call: TRBD2 (6 bases). V gave up 0 bases and J gave up 5 bases, with 16 bases separating them. Germline V CDR1 and CDR2: DFQATT, SNEGSKA (reference sequence). CDR3 length equals 15 residues. The CDR3 region is CSARDSGVPRETQYF. CDR3 nucleotides: TGCAGTGCTAGAGATTCGGGGGTGCCAAGGGAGACCCAGTACTTC.

As to this clonotype: It is likely a read error, because the conserved phenylalanine at the end of the CDR3 is missing. The rearrangement uses TRBV28 and TRBJ2-5; D unclear. The CDR3 is 13 residues long. From germline, CDR1 is MDHEN and CDR2 SYDVKM. The chain's CDR3 is CANSFVSHRTQYL. The CDR3 DNA follows: TGTGCCAACAGTTTCGTATCTCATCGGACCCAGTACCTC.

Comments on this clonotype: At one of its ends the junction is not consistent with the germline gene, which may arise from a read error. This rearrangement joins TRBV5-4 to TRBJ2-7; D gene ambiguous. The CDR3 sequence is 13 residues long. CDR1 is SGHNT, CDR2 YYREEE, per germline (reference sequence). CDR3 nucleotide sequence: TGTGCCAGCAGCTTGGATTGCACCTATGAGCAGCACTTC. Translated, it gives CASSLDCTYEQHF.

This clonotype was counted many times. This chain links TRBV14 with TRBJ2-7; 9 nucleotides agree with TRBD2. CDR3 length: 15 residues. The V gene end was trimmed by 4 bases and the J gene end by 6 bases; junction bases not matched to a gene: 10. Germline values: CDR1 SGHDN, CDR2 FVKESK. The CDR3 loop is CASSPRGGGAREQYF. The DNA for the CDR3 is TGTGCCAGCAGCCCGAGAGGCGGGGGGGCTCGCGAGCAGTACTTC.

This clonotype came up a few times. A much larger clone differs by one base, so this may be a read error. The chain is built from TRBV12-3 or TRBV12-4 and TRBJ1-1; possibly TRBD1 for D (6 bases). The CDR3 loop spans 14 amino acids. CDR3 sequence reads: CASSLWGPNTEALF. The CDR3 DNA follows: TGTGCCAGCAGTTTATGGGGGCCCAACACTGAAGCTCTCTTT.

This clonotype has only a few counts. The chain has TRBV7-9 and TRBJ2-3, with a weak D call TRBD2 (5 bases). This CDR3 has 15 residues. V lost 5 bases and J lost 0, with 12 bases in between. Germline V gene sequence: CDR1 SEHNR, CDR2 FQNEAQ (reference sequence). The DNA for the CDR3 is TGTGCCAGCAGCAGTGGATTAGCGAGCACAGATACGCAGTATTTT. Amino acid sequence: CASSSGLASTDTQYF.

This clonotype has only a few counts. Sequence at one end of the junction differs from germline and may be a read error. This chain uses TRBV29-1 with TRBJ2-2; the match to TRBD2 covers 7 bases. This CDR3 contains 15 residues. CDR1 is SQVTM, CDR2 ANQGSEA, per germline. The CDR3 loop reads CSFDYWGGNTEELFF. The CDR3, as DNA: TGCAGCTTTGATTATTGGGGAGGGAACACCGAGGAGCTGTTTTTT.

On this clonotype itself: A junction boundary mismatches the germline segment, possibly from a read error. CDR3 loop: CANSNAQGEEQYF. CDR3 coding DNA: TGTGCCAACAGTAACGCACAGGGGGAGGAGCAGTACTTC. The chain combines TRBV28 with TRBJ2-7; TRBD1 matches at 8 bases. The germline gives CDR1 MDHEN, CDR2 SYDVKM. The CDR3 is 13 amino acids.